These 32 T cell receptor beta chains came from one sample sequenced in a study of graft-versus-host responses after intestinal transplantation. TCRdb's table, derived via immunoSEQ multiplex PCR, lists solely in-frame clones and lacks some. Among roughly 40,000 clones listed, about 90% were seen once. Here the sequenced sample was PBMCs, taken about 310 days after intestinal transplant. The receptors stem from a human patient who received an intestinal transplant, so some T cells may come from the graft donor.

Only one count was recorded for this clone. This chain connects TRBV29-1 to TRBJ2-1, with a tentative D call TRBD2 (5 bases). This CDR3 region has 14 residues. The germline CDR1 and CDR2 sequences are SQVTM and ANQGSEA. The V and J ends lost 1 base and 3 bases respectively, with 10 bases between them. The CDR3 is CSVEALEGYNEQFF. CDR3 DNA sequence: TGCAGCGTTGAAGCCCTAGAGGGCTACAATGAGCAGTTCTTC.

This chain's CDR3 is CASHTGGAYEQYF. DNA for the CDR3: TGTGCCAGTCATACAGGGGGCGCCTACGAGCAGTACTTC. The V gene is TRBV6-1, the J gene TRBJ2-7, with TRBD1 matching 9 bases. CDR3 length equals 13 residues. Germline CDR1 MNHNS, CDR2 SASEGT. After removal of 9 bases from V and 2 bases from J, the junction contained 5 bases not matched to a gene.

The V and J genes are TRBV28 and TRBJ2-7; 7 bases match TRBD1. The CDR3 sequence is 13 residues long. In germline, CDR1 is MDHEN, CDR2 SYDVKM. The J segment lost 2 bases and the V segment lost 4 bases, leaving 2 bases of the junction unmatched. The DNA of the CDR3 is TGTGCCAGCAGTTACAGGGGCCCCTACGAGCAGTACTTC. This codes for CASSYRGPYEQYF.

The CDR3 sequence: CASSLTIAAHYEQYF. CDR3 sequence (DNA): TGTGCCAGCAGTCTTACGATAGCTGCGCACTACGAGCAGTACTTC. This rearrangement joins TRBV6-6 to TRBJ2-7; no clear D. With 5 bases removed from V and 3 bases from J, the gap between germline ends came to 17 bases. The V gene's germline CDR1 is MNHNY and CDR2 SVGAGI (reference sequence). The length of the CDR3 is 15 residues.

V gene TRBV27 combines with J gene TRBJ2-3; the D gene could be TRBD1 or TRBD2 (5 bases each). This CDR3 has 14 residues. Germline CDR1 and CDR2: MNHEY and SMNVEV (reference sequence). V was clipped by 1 base and J by 5 bases, with 10 bases between them. The DNA for the CDR3 is TGTGCCAGCAGTTTATGGAATGGGGGAGATACGCAGTATTTT. The encoded protein is CASSLWNGGDTQYF.

This clone was seen a few times. The gene calls are TRBV6-4 and TRBJ2-6; possible D gene TRBD1, 6 bases. CDR1 is MRHNA, CDR2 SNTAGT, per germline. V was trimmed by 3 bases and J by 0 bases, leaving 12 bases between them. The CDR3 spans 17 residues. Here the CDR3 DNA reads TGTGCCAGCAGTGAAATGGGACACAGCTCTGGGGCCAACGTCCTGACTTTC. This sequence encodes CASSEMGHSSGANVLTF.

The chain employs TRBV4-1 and TRBJ2-4, with 8 bases that match TRBD1. The V gene end was trimmed by 0 bases and the J gene end by 9 bases; junction bases not matched to a gene: 10. The germline gives CDR1 MGHRA, CDR2 YSYEKL. CDR3 length: 16 residues. CDR3 sequence (DNA): TGCGCCAGCAGCCAAGAGCCCGGGCAGGGGGCGATCATTCAGTACTTC. Translated: CASSQEPGQGAIIQYF.

The gene calls are TRBV5-4 and TRBJ2-1, with 12 positions matching TRBD2. The V gene end was trimmed by 4 bases and the J gene end by 6 bases; junction bases not matched to a gene: 5. This CDR3 comprises 15 residues. Germline assignment: CDR1 SGHNT and CDR2 YYREEE (reference sequence). Here the CDR3 reads CASSILAGGLNEQFF. The CDR3 bases are TGTGCCAGCAGCATTCTAGCGGGAGGGCTCAATGAGCAGTTCTTC.

The J gene is TRBJ2-5, the V gene TRBV4-1; 7 positions agree with TRBD2. The V and J ends lost 3 bases and 4 bases, in that order; junction bases with no gene match: 5. The CDR3 sequence is 14 residues long. Germline lookup yields CDR1 MGHRA and CDR2 YSYEKL. The CDR3 protein is CASSQGLIGETQYF. The DNA of the CDR3 is TGCGCCAGCAGCCAGGGACTAATTGGAGAGACCCAGTACTTC.

The chain has TRBV5-1 and TRBJ2-7; D ambiguous. V lost 0 bases to trimming and J lost 7 bases, with 23 bases between them. CDR1 is SGHRS and CDR2 is YFSETQ in the germline V gene. This CDR3 is 17 amino acids long. The CDR3 sequence is CASSLVESLSPRREQYF. CDR3 DNA: TGCGCCAGCAGCTTGGTCGAGTCCCTCTCGCCGAGAAGGGAGCAGTACTTC.

The chain couples TRBV6-1 to TRBJ1-1; TRBD1 matches at 8 bases. The V and J ends lost 6 bases and 4 bases, in that order; junction bases with no gene match: 4. The CDR3 totals 13 residues. Germline V gives CDR1 MNHNS, CDR2 SASEGT. CDR3: CASRETGATEAFF. The DNA of the CDR3 is TGTGCCAGCAGAGAGACAGGGGCCACTGAAGCTTTCTTT.

The rearrangement uses TRBV7-2 and TRBJ2-7; perhaps D is TRBD1 or TRBD2 (6 bases each). The length of the CDR3 is 15 residues. V shed 1 base and J shed 7 bases, with 17 bases lying between them. Germline V gene data show CDR1 as SGHTA and CDR2 as FQGNSA. CDR3 bases: TGTGCCAGCAGCTTAGACAGGGCGGCTGGAGGGGAGCAGTACTTC. It codes for CASSLDRAAGGEQYF. The entire variable domain, with the rest obtained from reference TRBV7-2 and TRBJ2-7, is as follows: GAGVSQSPSNKVTEKGKDVELRCDPISGHTALYWYRQSLGQGLEFLIYFQGNSAPDKSGLPSDRFSAERTGGSVSTLTIQRTQQEDSAVYLCASSLDRAAGGEQYFGPGTRLTVT.

The V and J genes are TRBV11-2 and TRBJ2-1, with D perhaps TRBD2 (5 bases). The CDR3 sequence is 15 residues long. The ends were cut back, 1 base at V and 9 bases at J, with 16 bases in the middle. From germline, CDR1 is SGHAT and CDR2 FQNNGV. The CDR3 sequence: CASSLGTPLISEQFF. The CDR3 DNA sequence: TGTGCCAGCAGCTTAGGGACTCCCCTGATTAGTGAGCAGTTCTTC.

This chain joins TRBV6-1 and TRBJ2-2; D may be TRBD2 (5 bases). The CDR3 loop spans 15 amino acids. V lost 5 bases to trimming and J lost 1 base, with 11 bases between them. Germline V CDR1 and CDR2: MNHNS, SASEGT. The CDR3 protein is CASSFGLGNTGELFF. DNA of the CDR3: TGTGCCAGCAGTTTCGGACTCGGGAACACCGGGGAGCTGTTTTTT.

The rearrangement links TRBV15 to TRBJ2-7, with a tentative D call TRBD1 (5 bases). V was pared by 1 base and J by 5 bases, with 9 bases between. Germline V lookup: CDR1 LNHNV, CDR2 YYDKDF (reference sequence). This CDR3 spans 13 amino acids. The CDR3 DNA reads as TGTGCCACCAGCAGAGCCCAGGGCCACGAGCAGTACTTC. Translated, it gives CATSRAQGHEQYF.

The rearrangement joins TRBV29-1 to TRBJ2-3; D unresolved. Trimming removed 7 bases from V and 0 bases from J, with 8 bases in between. Germline V gene lookup returns CDR1 SQVTM and CDR2 ANQGSEA. The CDR3 is made up of 12 amino acids. The CDR3: CSGAPSTDTQYF. In DNA, the CDR3 is TGCAGCGGGGCCCCTAGCACAGATACGCAGTATTTT.

The V call is TRBV2, the J call TRBJ1-5; D is perhaps TRBD1 (6 bases). The V gene lost 4 bases and the J gene lost 8 bases, with 15 bases spanning the gap. This CDR3 is built from 14 residues. Germline CDR1 SNHLY, CDR2 FYNNEI. This CDR3 reads CASSANRVVEPQHF. For the CDR3, the DNA is TGTGCCAGCAGTGCGAACAGGGTGGTTGAGCCCCAGCATTTT.

The chain combines TRBV7-3 with TRBJ1-2, with unresolved D. The V end was cut by 3 bases, the J end by 7 bases, with 12 bases between. CDR1 is SGHTA and CDR2 is FQGTGA in the germline V gene. The CDR3 is 13 residues long. The CDR3 loop reads CASSFQMGGGYTF. The CDR3, as DNA: TGTGCCAGCAGCTTCCAAATGGGTGGTGGCTACACCTTC. The full variable domain, rest sourced from reference TRBV7-3 and TRBJ1-2, is GAGVSQTPSNKVTEKGKYVELRCDPISGHTALYWYRQSLGQGPEFLIYFQGTGAADDSGLPNDRFFAVRPEGSVSTLKIQRTERGDSAVYLCASSFQMGGGYTFGSGTRLTVV.

Written as DNA, the CDR3 is TGTGCCAGCAGCCCTCGACTAGCCCCAGATACGCAGTATTTT. Its translation: CASSPRLAPDTQYF. This sequence joins TRBV13 and TRBJ2-3, with 7 bases identical to TRBD2. CDR1 is PRHDT, CDR2 FYEKMQ, per germline (reference sequence). The trim removed 5 bases at V and 4 bases at J, leaving 6 bases unmatched. This CDR3 contains 14 residues.

The chain links TRBV28 to TRBJ2-6, with 10 bases fitting TRBD1. Germline-derived CDR1 and CDR2 are MDHEN and SYDVKM. This CDR3 comprises 17 residues. J gave up 3 bases and V 5 bases, and 7 bases lay outside the gene matches. CDR3 DNA sequence: TGTGCCAGCAGTCTTAGACAGGGGGCTGGTGGGGCCAACGTCCTGACTTTC. This encodes CASSLRQGAGGANVLTF.

The rearrangement joins TRBV7-3 to TRBJ2-5; 8 positions agree with TRBD1. The junction had 4 bases not matched to a gene; V was cut back by 5 bases and J by 5 bases. The CDR3 length is 13 residues. Germline assignment: CDR1 SGHTA and CDR2 FQGTGA. The CDR3, as DNA: TGTGCCAGCAGCCGAGGACAGGGCGAGACCCAGTACTTC. Encoded protein: CASSRGQGETQYF.

V gene TRBV25-1 combines with J gene TRBJ1-2; a weak D match, TRBD1 (6 bases). Trimming cost V 5 bases and J 4 bases, with 11 bases left between them. Per the germline V gene, CDR1 is MGHDK and CDR2 is SYGVNS. CDR3 size: 13 residues. The CDR3 DNA sequence: TGTGCCAGCAGTCGGGGGGCGACCTATGGCTACACCTTC. Its protein product is CASSRGATYGYTF.

V and J are TRBV7-2 and TRBJ1-6; D is ambiguous. With 1 base removed from V and 8 bases from J, the gap between germline ends came to 3 bases. This CDR3 has 12 residues. Germline V gives CDR1 SGHTA, CDR2 FQGNSA. CDR3 residues: CASSLEYSPLHF. The DNA for the CDR3 is TGTGCCAGCAGCTTAGAGTATTCACCCCTCCACTTT.

The chain couples TRBV4-1 to TRBJ2-2; D is perhaps TRBD1 or TRBD2 (5 bases each). CDR3 length equals 12 residues. V dropped 6 bases and J dropped 6 bases, with 8 bases sitting between them. CDR1 and CDR2 (germline): MGHRA, YSYEKL. This chain's CDR3 is CASRTGPGELFF. In nucleotides, the CDR3 is TGCGCCAGCAGAACGGGGCCCGGGGAGCTGTTTTTT.

V usage is TRBV5-6 and J usage is TRBJ1-1, with a weak D call TRBD1 (6 bases). This CDR3 comprises 12 residues. Germline V CDR1 and CDR2: SGHDT, YYEEEE. The V end was cut by 5 bases, the J end by 6 bases, with 11 bases between. In DNA, the CDR3 is TGTGCCAGCAGGGGTGAGGGGGCTGAAGCTTTCTTT. Its translation: CASRGEGAEAFF.

This rearrangement joins TRBV7-2 to TRBJ2-5; 12 bases map to TRBD2. CDR1 and CDR2 from the germline V gene are SGHTA and FQGNSA. The CDR3 loop spans 14 amino acids. The junction had 10 bases not matched to a gene; V was cut back by 11 bases and J by 6 bases. DNA for the CDR3: TGTGCCTCTAGTGGGACTAGCGGGTATCAGACCCAGTACTTC. Amino acids: CASSGTSGYQTQYF.

This chain links TRBV5-1 with TRBJ2-3; D possibly corresponds to TRBD2 (6 bases). The germline V gene has CDR1 SGHRS and CDR2 YFSETQ. With 2 bases removed from V and 8 bases from J, the gap between germline ends came to 6 bases. CDR3 length: 11 amino acids. CDR3 DNA sequence: TGCGCCAGCAGCTTAGCGGGTACGCAGTATTTT. Residues: CASSLAGTQYF. Full variable domain (outside the CDR3, taken from reference TRBV5-1 and TRBJ2-3): KAGVTQTPRYLIKTRGQQVTLSCSPISGHRSVSWYQQTPGQGLQFLFEYFSETQRNKGNFPGRFSGRQFSNSRSEMNVSTLELGDSALYLCASSLAGTQYFGPGTRLTVL.

The V gene is TRBV28, the J gene TRBJ2-7; the match to TRBD1 covers 8 bases. V trimming: 5 bases; J trimming: 0 bases; junction bases outside the gene matches: 6. The CDR3 consists of 15 residues. Germline loops: CDR1 MDHEN, CDR2 SYDVKM. This CDR3 reads CASSVRQGSSYEQYF. In DNA, the CDR3 is TGTGCCAGCAGTGTGAGACAGGGGAGCTCCTACGAGCAGTACTTC.

The chain uses TRBV6-1 and TRBJ1-2; no firm D call. Trimming pared 7 bases from V and 2 bases from J, leaving 5 bases between. There are 11 residues in the CDR3. Germline CDR1 reads MNHNS; CDR2 reads SASEGT. In nucleotides, the CDR3 is TGTGCCAGCAATCAGAACTATGGCTACACCTTC. This codes for CASNQNYGYTF.

J is TRBJ1-3 and V is TRBV25-1, with D unresolved. This CDR3 contains 11 residues. Germline V gives CDR1 MGHDK, CDR2 SYGVNS. Trimming stripped 4 bases from V and 9 bases from J, with 7 bases between. DNA for the CDR3: TGTGCCAGCAGTGGAGTAGGCACCATATATTTT. Translated: CASSGVGTIYF.

Written as DNA, the CDR3 is TGCGCCAGCAGCTCGGAGGGAAATCAGCCCCAGCATTTT. It encodes CASSSEGNQPQHF. The rearrangement joins TRBV5-1 to TRBJ1-5; D ambiguous. The V gene lost 3 bases and the J gene lost 4 bases, with 8 bases spanning the gap. Germline V gene data show CDR1 as SGHRS and CDR2 as YFSETQ. CDR3 size: 13 residues.

This clone has just one count. The rearrangement links TRBV28 to TRBJ2-3; 14 positions match TRBD2. The CDR3 is 16 residues long. Trimming cost V 6 bases and J 6 bases; bases outside gene matches: 8. Germline CDR1 reads MDHEN; CDR2 reads SYDVKM. The CDR3 region is CASSLGLAGAWDTQYF. CDR3 coding DNA: TGTGCCAGCAGCCTGGGACTAGCGGGAGCCTGGGATACGCAGTATTTT.